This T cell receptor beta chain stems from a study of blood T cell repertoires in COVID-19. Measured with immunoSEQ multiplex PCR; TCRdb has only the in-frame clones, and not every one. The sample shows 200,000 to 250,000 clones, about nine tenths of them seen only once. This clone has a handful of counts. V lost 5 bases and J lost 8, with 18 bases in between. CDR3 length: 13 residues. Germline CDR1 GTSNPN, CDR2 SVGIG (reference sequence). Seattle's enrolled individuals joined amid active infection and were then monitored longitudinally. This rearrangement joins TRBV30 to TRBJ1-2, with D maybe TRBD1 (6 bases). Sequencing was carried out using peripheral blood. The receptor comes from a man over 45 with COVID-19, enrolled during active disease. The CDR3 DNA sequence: TGTGCCTGGGTAACCGGGACAACGGGGGGCTACACCTTC. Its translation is CAWVTGTTGGYTF.